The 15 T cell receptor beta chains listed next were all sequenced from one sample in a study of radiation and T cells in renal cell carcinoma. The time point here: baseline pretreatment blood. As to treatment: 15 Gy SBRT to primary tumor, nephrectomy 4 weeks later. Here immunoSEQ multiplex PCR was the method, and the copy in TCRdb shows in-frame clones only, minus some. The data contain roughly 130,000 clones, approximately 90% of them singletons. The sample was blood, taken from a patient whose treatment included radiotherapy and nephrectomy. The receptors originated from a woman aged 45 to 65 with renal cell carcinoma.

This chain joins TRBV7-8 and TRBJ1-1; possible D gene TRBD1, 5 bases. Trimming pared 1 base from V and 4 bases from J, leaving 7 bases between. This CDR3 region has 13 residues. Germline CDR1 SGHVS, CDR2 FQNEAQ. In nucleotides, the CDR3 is TGTGCCAGCAGCTTAGGACAGACCACTGAAGCTTTCTTT. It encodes CASSLGQTTEAFF.

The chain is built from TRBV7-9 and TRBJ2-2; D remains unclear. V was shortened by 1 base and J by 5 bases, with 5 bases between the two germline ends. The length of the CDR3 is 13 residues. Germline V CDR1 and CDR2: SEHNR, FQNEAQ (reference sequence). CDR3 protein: CASSLVSTGELFF. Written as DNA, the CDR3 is TGTGCCAGCAGCTTAGTTTCTACCGGGGAGCTGTTTTTT.

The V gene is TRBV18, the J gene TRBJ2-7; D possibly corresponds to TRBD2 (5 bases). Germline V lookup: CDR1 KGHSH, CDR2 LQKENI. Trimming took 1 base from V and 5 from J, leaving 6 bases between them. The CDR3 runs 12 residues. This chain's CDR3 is CASSPLGDEQYF. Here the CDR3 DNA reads TGTGCCAGCTCACCACTCGGGGACGAGCAGTACTTC.

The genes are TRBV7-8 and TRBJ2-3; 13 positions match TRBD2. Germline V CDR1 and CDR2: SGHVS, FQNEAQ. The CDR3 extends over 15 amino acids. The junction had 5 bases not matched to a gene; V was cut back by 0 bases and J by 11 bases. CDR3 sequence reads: CASSLARTSGGRQYF. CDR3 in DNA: TGTGCCAGCAGCTTAGCCCGGACTAGCGGGGGAAGGCAGTATTTT. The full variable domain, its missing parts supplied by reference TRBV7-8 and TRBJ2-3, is GAGVSQSPRYKVAKRGQDVALRCDPISGHVSLFWYQQALGQGPEFLTYFQNEAQLDKSGLPSDRFFAERPEGSVSTLKIQRTQQEDSAVYLCASSLARTSGGRQYFGPGTRLTVL.

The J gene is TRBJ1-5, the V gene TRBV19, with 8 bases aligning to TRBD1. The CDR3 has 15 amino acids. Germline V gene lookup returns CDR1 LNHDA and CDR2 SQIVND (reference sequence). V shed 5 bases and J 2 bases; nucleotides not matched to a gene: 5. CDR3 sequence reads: CASSFWDRRNQPQHF. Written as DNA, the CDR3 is TGTGCCAGTAGTTTCTGGGACAGGCGCAATCAGCCCCAGCATTTT.

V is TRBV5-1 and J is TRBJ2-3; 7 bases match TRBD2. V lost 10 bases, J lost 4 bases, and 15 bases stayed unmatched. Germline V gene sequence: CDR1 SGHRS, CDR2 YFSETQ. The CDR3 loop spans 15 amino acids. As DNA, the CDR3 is TGCGCCGCCCAATCCGCCCGGGCGGGGGCAGATACGCAGTATTTT. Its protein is CAAQSARAGADTQYF.

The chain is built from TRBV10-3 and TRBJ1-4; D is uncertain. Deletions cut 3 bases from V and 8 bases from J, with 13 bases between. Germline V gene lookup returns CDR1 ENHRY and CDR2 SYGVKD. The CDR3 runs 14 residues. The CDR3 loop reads CAISDVPSGEKLFF. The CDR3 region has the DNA TGTGCCATCAGTGATGTCCCCTCGGGGGAAAAACTGTTTTTT.

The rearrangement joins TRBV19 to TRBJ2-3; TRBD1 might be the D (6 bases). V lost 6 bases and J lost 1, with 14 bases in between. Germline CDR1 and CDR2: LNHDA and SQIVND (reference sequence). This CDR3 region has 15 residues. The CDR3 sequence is CASSLRRQGTDTQYF. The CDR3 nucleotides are TGTGCCAGTAGCCTGAGGAGACAGGGCACAGATACGCAGTATTTT.

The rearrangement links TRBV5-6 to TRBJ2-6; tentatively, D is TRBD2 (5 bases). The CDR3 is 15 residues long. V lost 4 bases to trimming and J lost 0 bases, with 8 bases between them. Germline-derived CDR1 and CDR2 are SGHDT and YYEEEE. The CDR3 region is CASSLDYSGANVLTF. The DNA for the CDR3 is TGTGCCAGCAGCCTAGACTACTCTGGGGCCAACGTCCTGACTTTC. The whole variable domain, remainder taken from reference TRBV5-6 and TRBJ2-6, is DAGVTQSPTHLIKTRGQQVTLRCSPKSGHDTVSWYQQALGQGPQFIFQYYEEEERQRGNFPDRFSGHQFPNYSSELNVNALLLGDSALYLCASSLDYSGANVLTFGAGSRLTVL.

CDR3 loop: CASSFDREELFF. The CDR3, as DNA: TGTGCCAGCAGCTTCGACAGGGAGGAGCTGTTTTTT. The V and J genes are TRBV7-3 and TRBJ2-2, with 7 nucleotides matching TRBD1. V lost 3 bases to trimming and J lost 10 bases; unmatched junction nucleotides: 2. Germline CDR1 SGHTA, CDR2 FQGTGA. This CDR3 has 12 amino acids. Filled out from reference TRBV7-3 and TRBJ2-2, the complete variable domain reads GAGVSQTPSNKVTEKGKYVELRCDPISGHTALYWYRQSLGQGPEFLIYFQGTGAADDSGLPNDRFFAVRPEGSVSTLKIQRTERGDSAVYLCASSFDREELFFGEGSRLTVL.

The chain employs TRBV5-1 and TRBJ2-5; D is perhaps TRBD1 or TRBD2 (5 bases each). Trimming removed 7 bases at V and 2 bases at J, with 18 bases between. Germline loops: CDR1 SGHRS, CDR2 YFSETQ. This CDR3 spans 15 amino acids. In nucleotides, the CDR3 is TGCGCCAGCTCCTCTGTGGGGGACGGACAAGAGACCCAGTACTTC. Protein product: CASSSVGDGQETQYF.

This CDR3 reads CASSYSASVGQPQHF. In DNA, the CDR3 is TGTGCCAGCAGTTACTCGGCCTCAGTGGGTCAGCCCCAGCATTTT. The V call is TRBV6-5, the J call TRBJ1-5; no firm D call. V lost 0 bases and J lost 6, with 12 bases in between. Germline V gene sequence: CDR1 MNHEY, CDR2 SVGAGI. This CDR3 contains 15 residues.

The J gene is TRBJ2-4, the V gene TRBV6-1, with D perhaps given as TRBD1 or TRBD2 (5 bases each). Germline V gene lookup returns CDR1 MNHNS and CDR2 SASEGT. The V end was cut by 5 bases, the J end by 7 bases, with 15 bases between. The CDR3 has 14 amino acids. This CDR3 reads CASSLGPTSNIQYF. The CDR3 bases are TGTGCCAGCAGTTTGGGACCGACTTCTAACATTCAGTACTTC.

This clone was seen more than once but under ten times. The CDR3 is CASTLRERDQPQHF. CDR3 DNA: TGTGCCAGTACCCTCAGGGAGCGAGATCAGCCCCAGCATTTT. The chain joins TRBV19 to TRBJ1-5; a possible D gene is TRBD1 (5 bases). CDR3 length: 14 amino acids. The V end lost 7 bases, the J end lost 5 bases, and 15 bases lay between the germline ends. Germline V gene data show CDR1 as LNHDA and CDR2 as SQIVND (reference sequence).

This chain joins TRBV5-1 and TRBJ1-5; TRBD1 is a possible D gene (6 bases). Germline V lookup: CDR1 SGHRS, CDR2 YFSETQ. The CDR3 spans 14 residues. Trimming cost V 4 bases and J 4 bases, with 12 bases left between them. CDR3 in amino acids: CASSETGMNQPQHF. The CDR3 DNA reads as TGCGCCAGCAGCGAAACAGGGATGAATCAGCCCCAGCATTTT. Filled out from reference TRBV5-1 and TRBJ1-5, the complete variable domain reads KAGVTQTPRYLIKTRGQQVTLSCSPISGHRSVSWYQQTPGQGLQFLFEYFSETQRNKGNFPGRFSGRQFSNSRSEMNVSTLELGDSALYLCASSETGMNQPQHFGDGTRLSIL.